Listed here are 13 T cell receptor beta chains from one sample, sequenced in a study of control samples from healthy donors and cancer patients. Using immunoSEQ multiplex PCR, the repertoire was profiled, and TCRdb retains in-frame clones only, with some absent. The sample lists approximately 140,000 clones, 75% to 90% seen once, with about 9% in the top ten. The sample comprised blood. The source of these receptors is a woman in her twenties or thirties in good health.

This clone is a singleton in its sample. V and J are TRBV5-8 and TRBJ2-3; 11 nucleotides match TRBD1. The CDR3 is 15 amino acids. CDR1 is SGHTS, CDR2 YDEGEE, per germline. Unmatched junction bases numbered 2, after V lost 1 base and J lost 4 bases. The CDR3 reads CASSLRGQGADTQYF. CDR3 coding DNA: TGTGCCAGCAGCTTGAGGGGACAGGGGGCAGATACGCAGTATTTT.

On this clone: This sample includes further DNA sequences coding for the same CDR3. This chain connects TRBV24-1 to TRBJ2-5; 7 bases match TRBD1. This CDR3 contains 14 residues. Germline CDR1 and CDR2: KGHDR and SFDVKD. The ends lost 4 bases at V and 4 bases at J; junction bases unmatched: 5. CDR3 bases: TGTGCCACCAGTGAAGGTACAGGGGTAGAGACCCAGTACTTC. Translation gives CATSEGTGVETQYF.

The chain links TRBV5-1 to TRBJ2-7; perhaps TRBD2 as D (6 bases). Per germline, CDR1 SGHRS and CDR2 YFSETQ. With 2 bases removed from V and 0 bases from J, the gap between germline ends came to 15 bases. There are 16 residues in the CDR3. The CDR3: CASSLGGAGPSYEQYF. In DNA form, the CDR3 reads TGCGCCAGCAGCTTAGGTGGGGCGGGACCCTCCTACGAGCAGTACTTC.

This chain uses TRBV10-3 with TRBJ2-2; 12 bases match TRBD1. The CDR3 runs to 15 residues. V gave up 4 bases and J gave up 6 bases; unmatched junction bases: 3. In germline, CDR1 is ENHRY, CDR2 SYGVKD. The CDR3 here is CAISGGQGASGELFF. As DNA, the CDR3 is TGTGCCATCAGTGGGGGACAGGGGGCATCCGGGGAGCTGTTTTTT.

CDR3 in amino acids: CASSQTPGQNTEAFF. DNA for the CDR3: TGTGCCAGCAGCCAAACCCCGGGACAGAACACTGAAGCTTTCTTT. This chain connects TRBV4-2 to TRBJ1-1, with a weak D call TRBD1 (6 bases). Germline V gene data show CDR1 as LGHNA and CDR2 as YNFKEQ. V lost 2 bases and J 1 base, leaving 11 bases between the germline ends. This CDR3 comprises 15 residues.

The chain has TRBV6-5 and TRBJ1-1; D gene uncertain. Germline V gene data show CDR1 as MNHEY and CDR2 as SVGAGI. The CDR3 consists of 15 residues. V gave up 3 bases and J gave up 7 bases, with 18 bases separating them. The DNA of the CDR3 is TGTGCCAGCAGTTATTTAGACGGCAAGCCACTTGAAGCTTTCTTT. Translated: CASSYLDGKPLEAFF.

The genes are TRBV28 and TRBJ1-5, with D possibly matching TRBD1 (6 bases). Trimming pared 6 bases from V and 1 base from J, leaving 16 bases between. CDR1 and CDR2 (germline): MDHEN, SYDVKM. The CDR3 consists of 16 residues. The CDR3 reads CASSLERGASNQPQHF. CDR3 DNA: TGTGCCAGCAGCCTGGAGCGGGGGGCAAGCAATCAGCCCCAGCATTTT. The variable domain in full, with the rest retrieved from reference TRBV28 and TRBJ1-5, is DVKVTQSSRYLVKRTGEKVFLECVQDMDHENMFWYRQDPGLGLRLIYFSYDVKMKEKGDIPEGYSVSREKKERFSLILESASTNQTSMYLCASSLERGASNQPQHFGDGTRLSIL.

This chain joins TRBV30 and TRBJ1-3; no clear D gene. Trimming removed 5 bases at V and 0 bases at J, with 5 bases between. CDR1 GTSNPN and CDR2 SVGIG come from the germline V gene (reference sequence). This CDR3 has 12 residues. This CDR3 is CAWGISGNTIYF. The CDR3 nucleotides read TGTGCCTGGGGGATCTCTGGAAACACCATATATTTT. Combining the CDR3 with reference TRBV30 and TRBJ1-3 gives the whole variable domain SQTIHQWPATLVQPVGSPLSLECTVEGTSNPNLYWYRQAAGRGLQLLFYSVGIGQISSEVPQNLSASRPQDRQFILSSKKLLLSDSGFYLCAWGISGNTIYFGEGSWLTVV.

The chain combines TRBV6-2 or TRBV6-3 with TRBJ2-3, with 10 bases aligning to TRBD2. CDR1 and CDR2 from the germline V gene are MNHEY and SVGEGT. The CDR3 loop spans 17 amino acids. J lost 2 bases, V lost 2 bases, and 7 bases had no gene match. CDR3 DNA: TGTGCCAGCAGTTACCAGCCTAGCGGGGGCAACACAGATACGCAGTATTTT. This translates into CASSYQPSGGNTDTQYF.

V is TRBV5-1 and J is TRBJ2-7, with 7 bases fitting TRBD2. With 0 bases clipped from V and 2 bases from J, the junction kept 2 bases outside the gene matches. The CDR3 runs to 14 residues. Germline V CDR1 and CDR2: SGHRS, YFSETQ. DNA of the CDR3: TGCGCCAGCAGCTTGGGGGACTACCCCTACGAGCAGTACTTC. Translated: CASSLGDYPYEQYF.

The chain links TRBV29-1 to TRBJ1-2; 7 bases match TRBD1. The CDR3 covers 14 residues. The ends lost 1 base at V and 4 bases at J; junction bases unmatched: 6. Germline V lookup: CDR1 SQVTM, CDR2 ANQGSEA. CDR3 in amino acids: CSVEGGGRVYGYTF. CDR3 nucleotide sequence: TGCAGCGTTGAAGGAGGGGGCCGCGTCTATGGCTACACCTTC.

The chain couples TRBV11-2 to TRBJ2-1; the D gene is possibly TRBD2 (6 bases). Germline V lookup: CDR1 SGHAT, CDR2 FQNNGV. V shed 5 bases and J shed 1 base, with 12 bases lying between them. The CDR3 consists of 15 residues. CDR3 sequence: CASSPQRVSYNEQFF. The CDR3 DNA is TGTGCCAGCAGCCCCCAGCGGGTTTCCTACAATGAGCAGTTCTTC. The full variable domain, in which reference TRBV11-2 and TRBJ2-1 provide the parts outside the CDR3, is EAGVAQSPRYKIIEKRQSVAFWCNPISGHATLYWYQQILGQGPKLLIQFQNNGVVDDSQLPKDRFSAERLKGVDSTLKIQPAKLEDSAVYLCASSPQRVSYNEQFFGPGTRLTVL.

This clone appeared a few times. This chain links TRBV6-5 with TRBJ2-1, with D uncertain. Germline values: CDR1 MNHEY, CDR2 SVGAGI. Trimming shortened V by 2 bases and J by 7 bases, and 3 bases separated the two germline ends. The CDR3 totals 11 residues. Here the CDR3 DNA reads TGTGCCAGCAGTTACCTGAATGAGCAGTTCTTC. Amino acids: CASSYLNEQFF.